The clone carrying this TCR beta chain was seen more than once but under ten times. The antigen is not known. A second PCR of 7 to 11 cycles used a sample-barcoded 5' primer and a J-beta primer mix. TCRdb reprocessed the 5' RACE reads via MiXCR and lists one record per CDR3 protein. The data show 1.5 million or so distinct CDR3 sequences, around 40% seen once. The CDR3 covers 13 residues. Trimming took off 6 bases at V and 4 bases at J, with 12 bases between the two ends. This sample stems from a study of blood T cells in healthy people across ages. Study-wide findings and caveats: Older age coincided with a roughly linear decline in TCR beta diversity per million T cells. Without sorted subsets, naive and antigen-experienced compartments could not be conclusively compared.

The chain joins TRBV12-3 or TRBV12-4 to TRBJ2-5; D not resolved. The TCR was taken from a woman younger than 35 in good health. The source material was blood. The CDR3 nucleotides read TGTGCCAGCAGCCAAGGGCCCAGAGAGACCCAGTACTTC. The encoded protein is CASSQGPRETQYF.